This entry lists 24 T cell receptor beta chains sequenced from one sample in a study of cytotoxic CD8 clonotypes in ibrutinib-treated CLL. Assay used: immunoSEQ multiplex PCR; TCRdb lists only in-frame clones, some missing. The table has approximately 280,000 clones, 76% seen once. Sequences were derived from PBMCs, sampled at disease progression, from a patient treated with ibrutinib. Every receptor here comes from a human donor with chronic lymphocytic leukemia.

This clone showed up just once. J is TRBJ2-3 and V is TRBV9; 8 positions agree with TRBD1. V gave up 4 bases and J gave up 4 bases; unmatched junction bases: 5. Germline-derived CDR1 and CDR2 are SGDLS and YYNGEE. The CDR3 spans 14 residues. In DNA form, the CDR3 reads TGTGCCAGCAGCCCTGACAGGGGCTCAGATACGCAGTATTTT. Translating gives CASSPDRGSDTQYF.

This chain joins TRBV2 and TRBJ2-1; TRBD1 might be the D (6 bases). The CDR3 covers 13 residues. Trimming took off 5 bases at V and 6 bases at J, with 11 bases between the two ends. The V gene's germline CDR1 is SNHLY and CDR2 FYNNEI. CDR3 DNA sequence: TGTGCCAGCAGTACTCGACAGGCCAATGAGCAGTTCTTC. This encodes CASSTRQANEQFF.

The table lists this clone with a count of one. The chain carries TRBV5-6 and TRBJ2-6, with 9 nucleotides matching TRBD1. The CDR3 totals 18 residues. CDR1 and CDR2 from the germline V gene are SGHDT and YYEEEE. With 2 bases clipped from V and 0 bases from J, the junction kept 6 bases outside the gene matches. For the CDR3, the DNA is TGTGCCAGCAGCTTTTTGCGGACAGGGGACTCTGGGGCCAACGTCCTGACTTTC. It codes for CASSFLRTGDSGANVLTF.

This clone was seen just once. The chain recombines TRBV7-9 with TRBJ2-1, with 11 bases aligning to TRBD1. The CDR3 spans 14 residues. Trimming took 5 bases from V and 6 from J; bases not matched to a gene: 3. Looked up from germline, CDR1 is SEHNR and CDR2 is FQNEAQ (reference sequence). Written as DNA, the CDR3 is TGTGCCAGCAGCCGGACAGGGGGCCGCAATGAGCAGTTCTTC. Translated: CASSRTGGRNEQFF.

This clone was detected only a few times. The rearrangement joins TRBV19 to TRBJ1-2, with 11 nucleotides matching TRBD1. The V segment lost 3 bases and the J segment 3 bases; nucleotides outside the gene matches: 6. The CDR3 has 16 residues. Germline CDR1 is LNHDA and CDR2 is SQIVND (reference sequence). The CDR3 DNA reads TGTGCCAGTAGTATTAGGACAGGGGGCGAGGACTATGGCTACACCTTC. Protein sequence: CASSIRTGGEDYGYTF.

The chain links TRBV7-6 to TRBJ2-7; no firm D call. Trimming shortened V by 2 bases and J by 0 bases, and 8 bases separated the two germline ends. This CDR3 comprises 14 residues. Germline-derived CDR1 and CDR2 are SGHVS and FNYEAQ. CDR3 sequence: CASSLRPDSYEQYF. As DNA, the CDR3 is TGTGCCAGCAGCTTAAGGCCCGACTCCTACGAGCAGTACTTC.

The rearrangement uses TRBV19 and TRBJ2-3; D gene ambiguous. The V end lost 3 bases, the J end lost 4 bases, and 14 bases lay between the germline ends. This CDR3 is 15 amino acids long. The germline V gene encodes CDR1 LNHDA and CDR2 SQIVND (reference sequence). The CDR3 loop reads CASSIVRVSADTQYF. Here the CDR3 DNA reads TGTGCCAGTAGTATCGTTCGAGTTTCGGCAGATACGCAGTATTTT.

The rearrangement joins TRBV7-2 to TRBJ2-4; 7 bases agree with TRBD1. This CDR3 spans 15 amino acids. J gave up 3 bases and V 5 bases, and 7 bases lay outside the gene matches. Germline V gives CDR1 SGHTA, CDR2 FQGNSA. The DNA for the CDR3 is TGTGCCAGCAGCCGGCAGGGGGACAGCAAAAACATTCAGTACTTC. It yields the protein CASSRQGDSKNIQYF.

This rearrangement joins TRBV7-2 to TRBJ1-2, with D uncertain. The CDR3 is 14 amino acids. Trimming took off 1 base at V and 4 bases at J, with 10 bases between the two ends. From germline, CDR1 is SGHTA and CDR2 FQGNSA. CDR3 residues: CASSLDFGLYGYTF. CDR3 nucleotide sequence: TGTGCCAGCAGCTTAGACTTCGGACTCTATGGCTACACCTTC. Combining the CDR3 with reference TRBV7-2 and TRBJ1-2 gives the whole variable domain GAGVSQSPSNKVTEKGKDVELRCDPISGHTALYWYRQSLGQGLEFLIYFQGNSAPDKSGLPSDRFSAERTGGSVSTLTIQRTQQEDSAVYLCASSLDFGLYGYTFGSGTRLTVV.

The rearrangement joins TRBV4-3 to TRBJ1-2, with TRBD1 matching 11 bases. CDR3 length: 16 residues. The V gene end was trimmed by 1 base and the J gene end by 2 bases; junction bases not matched to a gene: 3. The V gene's germline CDR1 is LGHNA and CDR2 YSLEER. In DNA form, the CDR3 reads TGCGCCAGCAGCCAAGCTGGGGACAGGGGGAACTATGGCTACACCTTC. Its protein product is CASSQAGDRGNYGYTF.

The chain has TRBV5-1 and TRBJ2-7; D is uncertain. The CDR3 has 11 residues. Per germline, CDR1 SGHRS and CDR2 YFSETQ. V shed 3 bases and J shed 4 bases, with 5 bases lying between them. The CDR3 coding sequence is TGCGCCAGCAGCTCTGCTTACGAGCAGTACTTC. Protein: CASSSAYEQYF. The full variable domain, in which reference TRBV5-1 and TRBJ2-7 provide the parts outside the CDR3, is KAGVTQTPRYLIKTRGQQVTLSCSPISGHRSVSWYQQTPGQGLQFLFEYFSETQRNKGNFPGRFSGRQFSNSRSEMNVSTLELGDSALYLCASSSAYEQYFGPGTRLTVT.

The rearrangement links TRBV19 to TRBJ2-7; TRBD2 agrees at 9 bases. J gave up 3 bases and V 5 bases, and 5 bases lay outside the gene matches. Germline V gene data show CDR1 as LNHDA and CDR2 as SQIVND (reference sequence). This CDR3 comprises 14 residues. CDR3 amino acids: CASSPGLARYEQYF. The CDR3 nucleotides read TGTGCCAGTAGTCCGGGACTAGCTCGCTACGAGCAGTACTTC. Based on the CDR3 plus reference TRBV19 and TRBJ2-7, the full variable domain is DGGITQSPKYLFRKEGQNVTLSCEQNLNHDAMYWYRQDPGQGLRLIYYSQIVNDFQKGDIAEGYSVSREKKESFPLTVTSAQKNPTAFYLCASSPGLARYEQYFGPGTRLTVT.

This clone was counted once. Other nucleotide sequences in the sample specify the same CDR3. The genes are TRBV9 and TRBJ1-5, with D uncertain. The germline V gene encodes CDR1 SGDLS and CDR2 YYNGEE. There are 14 residues in the CDR3. Trimming removed 0 bases at V and 2 bases at J, with 6 bases between. Here the CDR3 DNA reads TGTGCCAGCAGCGTAGGGACGGGCAATCAGCCCCAGCATTTT. Protein sequence: CASSVGTGNQPQHF.

The J gene is TRBJ1-4, the V gene TRBV5-8; the D is unclear. V was trimmed by 10 bases and J by 2 bases, leaving 12 bases between them. Germline CDR1 reads SGHTS; CDR2 reads YDEGEE. The CDR3 covers 13 residues. As DNA, the CDR3 is TGTGCCGTTAGAAGGAGGACTAATGAAAAACTGTTTTTT. This translates into CAVRRRTNEKLFF.

This rearrangement joins TRBV19 to TRBJ2-4; 7 nucleotides match TRBD2. CDR1 and CDR2 (germline): LNHDA, SQIVND (reference sequence). With V trimmed by 5 bases and J by 0 bases, 10 bases remained unmatched. The length of the CDR3 is 17 residues. CDR3 in DNA: TGTGCCAGTAGTGGGCCTAGCGGCGGGATAGCCAAAAACATTCAGTACTTC. It encodes CASSGPSGGIAKNIQYF.

The chain links TRBV4-3 to TRBJ2-7, with 9 bases lining up with TRBD2. CDR1 is LGHNA, CDR2 YSLEER, per germline. The CDR3 contains 16 residues. Trimming cost V 0 bases and J 3 bases; bases outside gene matches: 6. In DNA, the CDR3 is TGCGCCAGCAGCCAAGATTTCGCGGGAGGGTTCTACGAGCAGTACTTC. It encodes CASSQDFAGGFYEQYF.

The CDR3 DNA reads TGTGCCAGCAGCTTAGTGGGCAGGAGGACGAACACTGAAGCTTTCTTT. Amino acids: CASSLVGRRTNTEAFF. V is TRBV7-8 and J is TRBJ1-1; D is undetermined. Germline values: CDR1 SGHVS, CDR2 FQNEAQ. This CDR3 is 16 amino acids long. Between the trimmed V and J ends, which lost 1 base and 1 base, there was a span of 13 bases.

The chain joins TRBV10-3 to TRBJ2-1; D gene unclear. V lost 3 bases, J lost 5 bases, and 8 bases lay in between. This CDR3 is 13 amino acids long. CDR1 ENHRY and CDR2 SYGVKD come from the germline V gene. In DNA form, the CDR3 reads TGTGCCATCAGTGATTCACTCCACAATGAGCAGTTCTTC. It is translated as CAISDSLHNEQFF.

V gene TRBV5-1 combines with J gene TRBJ2-2, with D perhaps TRBD2 (5 bases). Germline loops: CDR1 SGHRS, CDR2 YFSETQ. The CDR3 totals 14 residues. Trimming left V 3 bases short and J 4 bases short, with 10 bases between. The chain's CDR3 is CASSYGILTGELFF. Written as DNA, the CDR3 is TGCGCCAGCAGCTACGGGATCCTCACCGGGGAGCTGTTTTTT. Full variable domain (remainder filled in from reference TRBV5-1 and TRBJ2-2): KAGVTQTPRYLIKTRGQQVTLSCSPISGHRSVSWYQQTPGQGLQFLFEYFSETQRNKGNFPGRFSGRQFSNSRSEMNVSTLELGDSALYLCASSYGILTGELFFGEGSRLTVL.

In its sample, this clone was seen a few times. The rearrangement uses TRBV7-2 and TRBJ2-3; D remains ambiguous. The CDR3 is 13 amino acids. Germline lookup yields CDR1 SGHTA and CDR2 FQGNSA. V lost 5 bases and J lost 7, with 13 bases in between. CDR3 DNA sequence: TGTGCCAGCAGCCCCCACCCCCGGTATACGCAGTATTTT. As protein: CASSPHPRYTQYF.

This clone appeared once. The chain carries TRBV5-4 and TRBJ2-6, with unresolved D. Between the trimmed V and J ends, which lost 5 bases and 5 bases, there was a span of 20 bases. The CDR3 runs 17 residues. The germline CDR1 and CDR2 sequences are SGHNT and YYREEE (reference sequence). The chain's CDR3 is CASSSGVRQSRANVLTF. The CDR3, as DNA: TGTGCCAGCAGTTCAGGCGTAAGACAAAGTCGGGCCAACGTCCTGACTTTC.

This clone was counted only a few times. The genes are TRBV4-1 and TRBJ1-2; the D is unclear. CDR1 MGHRA and CDR2 YSYEKL come from the germline V gene. V lost 3 bases to trimming and J lost 3 bases, with 11 bases between them. The CDR3 consists of 14 residues. The CDR3 reads CASSQATRYYGYTF. Written as DNA, the CDR3 is TGCGCCAGCAGCCAGGCGACACGATACTATGGCTACACCTTC.

V is TRBV27 and J is TRBJ2-2, with TRBD1 matching 9 bases. The ends lost 7 bases at V and 7 bases at J; junction bases unmatched: 13. From germline, CDR1 is MNHEY and CDR2 SMNVEV (reference sequence). The CDR3 length is 16 residues. The CDR3 protein is CASTTHRGLEDGELFF. The CDR3 bases are TGTGCCAGCACTACCCACAGGGGGCTTGAGGACGGGGAGCTGTTTTTT.

The chain couples TRBV29-1 to TRBJ2-3, with 13 bases identical to TRBD2. CDR1 SQVTM and CDR2 ANQGSEA come from the germline V gene. The CDR3 loop spans 14 amino acids. J lost 5 bases, V lost 4 bases, and 3 bases had no gene match. CDR3 loop: CSVVLAGGRDTQYF. The CDR3 DNA reads TGCAGCGTTGTACTAGCGGGGGGGCGAGATACGCAGTATTTT.